These 21 T cell receptor beta chains were sequenced from one sample in a study of blood T cell repertoires in COVID-19. TCRdb's table, derived via immunoSEQ multiplex PCR, lists solely in-frame clones and lacks some. The table lists roughly 76,000 clones, 70% to 80% of them singletons. The sample taken for sequencing was peripheral blood. These receptor sequences come from a human donor in a cohort sampled during active COVID-19.

The V gene is TRBV30, the J gene TRBJ2-2; 7 bases are shared with TRBD2. V shed 2 bases, J shed 7 bases, and the junction held 1 base outside the gene matches. The CDR3 sequence is 12 residues long. CDR1 is GTSNPN and CDR2 is SVGIG in the germline V gene (reference sequence). DNA for the CDR3: TGTGCCTGGAGTTCTAGCGGCGGGGAGCTGTTTTTT. The encoded protein is CAWSSSGGELFF.

CDR3 in amino acids: CASSSGLAGSYEQYF. As DNA, the CDR3 is TGTGCCAGCAGCTCGGGGCTAGCGGGATCTTACGAGCAGTACTTC. The chain links TRBV7-2 to TRBJ2-7; the match to TRBD2 covers 9 bases. The CDR3 loop spans 15 amino acids. Germline V gene data show CDR1 as SGHTA and CDR2 as FQGNSA. V lost 4 bases, J lost 4 bases, and 8 bases stayed unmatched. The full variable domain, its missing parts supplied by reference TRBV7-2 and TRBJ2-7, is GAGVSQSPSNKVTEKGKDVELRCDPISGHTALYWYRQSLGQGLEFLIYFQGNSAPDKSGLPSDRFSAERTGGSVSTLTIQRTQQEDSAVYLCASSSGLAGSYEQYFGPGTRLTVT.

CDR3 DNA: TGTGCCAGCAGCGGGGGGGGACTAGCGACCCAGACCCAGTACTTC. Its protein is CASSGGGLATQTQYF. The genes are TRBV6-6 and TRBJ2-5; 10 bases agree with TRBD2. V was clipped by 6 bases and J by 6 bases; unmatched bases: 10. Germline assignment: CDR1 MNHNY and CDR2 SVGAGI (reference sequence). This CDR3 spans 15 amino acids.

The chain recombines TRBV18 with TRBJ2-3, with 9 bases fitting TRBD2. The CDR3 has 19 residues. Germline V gene sequence: CDR1 KGHSH, CDR2 LQKENI. After removal of 1 base from V and 0 bases from J, the junction contained 11 bases not matched to a gene. The CDR3 loop is CASSPRPGTSQTSTDTQYF. The CDR3 DNA follows: TGTGCCAGCTCACCACGTCCCGGGACTAGCCAAACTAGCACAGATACGCAGTATTTT.

The chain couples TRBV2 to TRBJ2-7, with D perhaps TRBD2 (6 bases). This CDR3 is 14 amino acids long. Trimming pared 7 bases from V and 2 bases from J, leaving 15 bases between. Germline CDR1 SNHLY, CDR2 FYNNEI. CDR3: CASKAGTSAYEQYF. CDR3 DNA sequence: TGTGCCAGCAAGGCCGGGACTTCTGCCTACGAGCAGTACTTC.

The chain joins TRBV7-6 to TRBJ2-7; 7 bases line up with TRBD1. V lost 5 bases and J lost 6; bases outside the gene matches: 4. The CDR3 consists of 12 residues. Germline CDR1 and CDR2: SGHVS and FNYEAQ. This chain's CDR3 is CASSPTGAEQYF. The CDR3 DNA follows: TGTGCCAGCAGCCCCACAGGGGCCGAGCAGTACTTC.

The gene calls are TRBV18 and TRBJ1-2, with 8 bases identical to TRBD1. From germline, CDR1 is KGHSH and CDR2 LQKENI. Trimming removed 6 bases from V and 3 bases from J; junction bases left unmatched: 3. The CDR3 sequence is 13 residues long. CDR3 sequence: CASSQTGDYGYTF. Here the CDR3 DNA reads TGTGCCAGCTCTCAGACAGGGGACTATGGCTACACCTTC. Using reference TRBV18 and TRBJ1-2 for the parts outside the CDR3, the full variable domain is NAGVMQNPRHLVRRRGQEARLRCSPMKGHSHVYWYRQLPEEGLKFMVYLQKENIIDESGMPKERFSAEFPKEGPSILRIQQVVRGDSAAYFCASSQTGDYGYTFGSGTRLTVV.

The rearrangement joins TRBV28 to TRBJ1-2; 8 positions agree with TRBD1. The germline CDR1 and CDR2 sequences are MDHEN and SYDVKM. The CDR3 spans 15 residues. The V segment lost 2 bases and the J segment 3 bases; nucleotides outside the gene matches: 5. The DNA of the CDR3 is TGTGCCAGCAGTTTACGAAGACAGGGGTACTATGGCTACACCTTC. It is translated as CASSLRRQGYYGYTF.

The CDR3 DNA reads as TGTGCCAGCAGCTTAGGACAGGGCGGGCGCTATGGCTACACCTTC. The encoded protein is CASSLGQGGRYGYTF. The J gene is TRBJ1-2, the V gene TRBV11-2; 7 nucleotides align to TRBD1. The CDR3 contains 15 residues. Germline values: CDR1 SGHAT, CDR2 FQNNGV. Losses at the gene ends were 1 base for V and 4 bases for J; bases not matched to a gene: 6.

The V gene is TRBV29-1, the J gene TRBJ2-5; TRBD2 matches 9 bases. This CDR3 has 13 residues. V was clipped by 6 bases and J by 4 bases; unmatched bases: 6. Germline V gives CDR1 SQVTM, CDR2 ANQGSEA. CDR3 residues: CSVGTSRIETQYF. The CDR3 DNA reads TGCAGCGTCGGGACTAGCAGGATAGAGACCCAGTACTTC.

The chain uses TRBV7-9 and TRBJ2-7, with a possible D match to TRBD1 (6 bases). V lost 1 base to trimming and J lost 5 bases, with 12 bases between them. This CDR3 contains 14 residues. The V gene's germline CDR1 is SEHNR and CDR2 FQNEAQ (reference sequence). The CDR3: CASSLGGRGDEQYF. As DNA, the CDR3 is TGTGCCAGCAGCTTAGGAGGCAGGGGAGACGAGCAGTACTTC. The full variable domain, in which reference TRBV7-9 and TRBJ2-7 provide the parts outside the CDR3, is DTGVSQNPRHKITKRGQNVTFRCDPISEHNRLYWYRQTLGQGPEFLTYFQNEAQLEKSRLLSDRFSAERPKGSFSTLEIQRTEQGDSAMYLCASSLGGRGDEQYFGPGTRLTVT.

The chain links TRBV6-2 or TRBV6-3 to TRBJ1-2; maybe TRBD1 (5 bases). The length of the CDR3 is 15 residues. V was trimmed by 4 bases and J by 0 bases, leaving 12 bases between them. CDR1 and CDR2 (germline): MNHEY, SVGEGT. Here the CDR3 DNA reads TGTGCCAGCAGTTTTTCCGCGGACACTAACTATGGCTACACCTTC. It translates to CASSFSADTNYGYTF.

The gene calls are TRBV2 and TRBJ2-5; 7 bases are shared with TRBD1. CDR3 length equals 13 residues. Germline CDR1 reads SNHLY; CDR2 reads FYNNEI. After removal of 7 bases from V and 2 bases from J, the junction contained 4 bases not matched to a gene. The DNA for the CDR3 is TGTGCCAGCACTAGGGGACAGCAAGAGACCCAGTACTTC. The encoded protein is CASTRGQQETQYF.

This clone came up a few times. The chain is built from TRBV7-9 and TRBJ1-1; TRBD1 is a possible D gene (5 bases). V shed 1 base and J shed 8 bases, with 14 bases lying between them. Germline assignment: CDR1 SEHNR and CDR2 FQNEAQ (reference sequence). The CDR3 has 14 amino acids. CDR3 sequence: CASSLDLGEGEAFF. The DNA of the CDR3 is TGTGCCAGCAGCTTAGATCTGGGGGAGGGAGAAGCTTTCTTT.

This clone was counted ten times or more. This sequence joins TRBV5-8 and TRBJ1-2; D gene uncertain. CDR3 length: 11 residues. Germline CDR1 SGHTS, CDR2 YDEGEE. The V end lost 7 bases, the J end lost 1 base, and 5 bases lay between the germline ends. CDR3 amino acids: CASSDNYGYTF. DNA for the CDR3: TGTGCCAGCTCAGATAACTATGGCTACACCTTC.

This sequence joins TRBV5-4 and TRBJ2-7, with 8 bases identical to TRBD1. This CDR3 region has 15 residues. The V segment lost 4 bases and the J segment 6 bases; nucleotides outside the gene matches: 12. CDR1 is SGHNT, CDR2 YYREEE, per germline (reference sequence). CDR3 sequence reads: CASSPRTGSVGEQYF. The CDR3, as DNA: TGTGCCAGCAGCCCCCGGACAGGGAGCGTCGGCGAGCAGTACTTC.

The chain couples TRBV28 to TRBJ1-2; no clear D. This CDR3 is 14 amino acids long. V was clipped by 2 bases and J by 8 bases, with 15 bases between them. Germline lookup yields CDR1 MDHEN and CDR2 SYDVKM. In DNA, the CDR3 is TGTGCCAGCAGTTTAGAGGTCAGTTTCGGGGGCTACACCTTC. Its protein product is CASSLEVSFGGYTF.

The chain employs TRBV5-1 and TRBJ1-1; 10 bases map to TRBD1. The V and J ends lost 0 bases and 6 bases, in that order; junction bases with no gene match: 5. CDR1 and CDR2 (germline): SGHRS, YFSETQ. The CDR3 loop spans 15 amino acids. CDR3 DNA: TGCGCCAGCAGCTTGGGGACAGGGGGTGTTGCTGAAGCTTTCTTT. It yields the protein CASSLGTGGVAEAFF.

The chain couples TRBV29-1 to TRBJ2-3; D ambiguous. Germline V lookup: CDR1 SQVTM, CDR2 ANQGSEA. The CDR3 contains 14 residues. V lost 3 bases and J 0 bases, leaving 10 bases between the germline ends. DNA for the CDR3: TGCAGCGTTGACGTCGGTCAAAGCACAGATACGCAGTATTTT. It specifies CSVDVGQSTDTQYF.

This sequence joins TRBV4-2 and TRBJ2-2; no clear D. Trimming pared 0 bases from V and 0 bases from J, leaving 8 bases between. Germline V CDR1 and CDR2: LGHNA, YNFKEQ. The CDR3 sequence is 16 residues long. As DNA, the CDR3 is TGTGCCAGCAGCCAAGACAGGCCAGCGAACACCGGGGAGCTGTTTTTT. This codes for CASSQDRPANTGELFF.

This clone was counted at least ten times. The chain carries TRBV10-2 and TRBJ1-2; D is undetermined. The CDR3 has 12 amino acids. The germline V gene encodes CDR1 WSHSY and CDR2 SAAADI. V was pared by 1 base and J by 10 bases, with 10 bases between. The CDR3 protein is CASSEFGENYTF. The CDR3 coding sequence is TGCGCCAGCAGTGAGTTCGGAGAAAACTACACCTTC.